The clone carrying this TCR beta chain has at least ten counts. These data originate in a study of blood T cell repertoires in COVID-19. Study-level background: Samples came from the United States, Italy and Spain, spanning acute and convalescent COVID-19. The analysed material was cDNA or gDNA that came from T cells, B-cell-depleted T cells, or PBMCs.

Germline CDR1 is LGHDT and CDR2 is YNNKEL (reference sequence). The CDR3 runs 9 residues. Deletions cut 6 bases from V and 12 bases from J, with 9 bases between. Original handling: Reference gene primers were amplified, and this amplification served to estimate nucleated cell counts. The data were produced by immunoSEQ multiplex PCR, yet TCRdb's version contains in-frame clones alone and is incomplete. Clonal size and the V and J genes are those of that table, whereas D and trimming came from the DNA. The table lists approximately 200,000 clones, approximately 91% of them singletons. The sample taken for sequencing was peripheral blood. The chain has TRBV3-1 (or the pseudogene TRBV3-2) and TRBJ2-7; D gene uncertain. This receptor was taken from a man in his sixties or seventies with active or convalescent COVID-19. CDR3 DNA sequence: TGTGCCAGCAGTCCTCCGTGGTACTTC. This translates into CASSPPWYF.